This is a list of T cell receptor beta chains from one sample in a study of T cell repertoires in cytomegalovirus infection. TCRdb reprocessed the reads with MiXCR, giving one entry per CDR3 protein. The sample records under 850,000 distinct CDR3 sequences, around 32% being singletons. Antigens for these TCRs are unknown. The sequences come from cultured PBMCs, collected from culture after CMV antigen stimulation. The source is a human donor in good health (CMV status not recorded). Some clones in this sample may be carry-over from other donors' samples. Both conserved end residues are part of each CDR3. Fields, in order: J gene, clone size, CDR3 length, V gene, D gene, CDR3 protein, CDR3 DNA. D genes are given only for firm matches. Size is omitted from some rows. Given values are once, few, many or a class for expanded clones.

j_gene: TRBJ1-2
abundance: few
len: 14
v_gene: TRBV19
d_gene: TRBD1
CDR3aa: CASRYGGGAYGYTF
CDR3nt: TGTGCCAGTCGGTATGGAGGGGGCGCATATGGCTACACCTTC

j_gene: TRBJ2-7
abundance: many
len: 15
v_gene: TRBV7-2
d_gene: TRBD2
CDR3aa: CASSSRREGLYEQYF
CDR3nt: TGTGCCAGCAGCTCCAGGCGGGAGGGCCTTTACGAGCAGTACTTC

j_gene: TRBJ1-5
abundance: .
len: 14
v_gene: TRBV2
d_gene: .
CDR3aa: CASSEGAGDQPQHF
CDR3nt: TGTGCCAGCAGTGAAGGGGCAGGGGATCAGCCCCAGCATTTT

j_gene: TRBJ1-6
abundance: few
len: 14
v_gene: TRBV6-6
d_gene: .
CDR3aa: CASGSSSYNSPLHF
CDR3nt: TGTGCCAGCGGGTCGAGCTCCTATAATTCACCCCTCCACTTT

j_gene: TRBJ2-3
abundance: many
len: 14
v_gene: TRBV7-2
d_gene: .
CDR3aa: CASSLARGTDTQYF
CDR3nt: TGTGCCAGCAGCTTAGCCCGGGGCACAGATACGCAGTATTTT

j_gene: TRBJ2-7
abundance: .
len: 13
v_gene: TRBV29-1
d_gene: .
CDR3aa: CSVSLEFRYEQYF
CDR3nt: TGCAGCGTTTCATTAGAGTTTAGGTACGAGCAGTACTTC

j_gene: TRBJ1-1
abundance: .
len: 14
v_gene: TRBV7-2
d_gene: .
CDR3aa: CASSLRWRNTEAFF
CDR3nt: TGTGCCAGCAGCTTACGGTGGCGGAACACTGAAGCTTTCTTT

j_gene: TRBJ2-2
abundance: many
len: 13
v_gene: TRBV7-2
d_gene: .
CDR3aa: CASSLERTGELFF
CDR3nt: TGTGCCAGCAGCTTAGAGCGCACCGGGGAGCTGTTTTTT

j_gene: TRBJ1-5
abundance: .
len: 14
v_gene: TRBV20-1
d_gene: .
CDR3aa: CSARDSQYNQPQHF
CDR3nt: TGCAGTGCTAGAGATTCTCAGTACAATCAGCCCCAGCATTTT

j_gene: TRBJ2-5
abundance: .
len: 15
v_gene: TRBV12-3/TRBV12-4
d_gene: TRBD2
CDR3aa: CASSFEGLGGETQYF
CDR3nt: TGTGCCAGCAGTTTTGAGGGACTAGGGGGAGAGACCCAGTACTTC

j_gene: TRBJ2-3
abundance: .
len: 18
v_gene: TRBV10-3
d_gene: TRBD2
CDR3aa: CAIRLGLAGGSGTDTQYF
CDR3nt: TGTGCCATCAGGCTGGGGCTAGCGGGAGGTTCGGGCACAGATACGCAGTATTTT

j_gene: TRBJ2-3
abundance: .
len: 13
v_gene: TRBV2
d_gene: TRBD2
CDR3aa: CASQRGFTDTQYF
CDR3nt: TGTGCCAGCCAGCGGGGGTTCACAGATACGCAGTATTTT

j_gene: TRBJ2-1
abundance: few
len: 15
v_gene: TRBV27
d_gene: TRBD1
CDR3aa: CASSQGQDLYNEQFF
CDR3nt: TGTGCCAGCAGCCAGGGACAGGACCTCTACAATGAGCAGTTCTTC

j_gene: TRBJ2-7
abundance: .
len: 18
v_gene: TRBV3-1
d_gene: .
CDR3aa: CASSRTILTVAHSYEQYF
CDR3nt: TGTGCCAGCAGCCGAACGATTTTGACTGTAGCACATTCCTACGAGCAGTACTTC

j_gene: TRBJ2-1
abundance: few
len: 17
v_gene: TRBV6-6
d_gene: .
CDR3aa: CASSDLLGSSSYNEQFF
CDR3nt: TGTGCCAGCAGTGACCTTTTGGGGTCCAGCTCCTACAATGAGCAGTTCTTC

j_gene: TRBJ1-1
abundance: .
len: 16
v_gene: TRBV6-5
d_gene: .
CDR3aa: CASSFTSGPYNTEAFF
CDR3nt: TGTGCCAGCAGTTTCACTTCGGGACCCTATAACACTGAAGCTTTCTTT

j_gene: TRBJ2-3
abundance: .
len: 15
v_gene: TRBV12-3/TRBV12-4
d_gene: TRBD2
CDR3aa: CASTPAGGPGDTQYF
CDR3nt: TGTGCCAGCACCCCAGCGGGGGGGCCGGGGGATACGCAGTATTTT

j_gene: TRBJ1-6
abundance: .
len: 16
v_gene: TRBV6-1
d_gene: .
CDR3aa: CASSRDTSVYNSPLHF
CDR3nt: TGTGCCAGCAGCCGGGACACCTCCGTTTATAATTCACCCCTCCACTTT

j_gene: TRBJ1-1
abundance: .
len: 15
v_gene: TRBV19
d_gene: .
CDR3aa: CASSIPIARVTEAFF
CDR3nt: TGTGCCAGTAGTATCCCGATTGCCAGGGTAACTGAAGCTTTCTTT

j_gene: TRBJ2-3
abundance: .
len: 16
v_gene: TRBV5-1
d_gene: TRBD2
CDR3aa: CASSIIAGGGTDTQYF
CDR3nt: TGCGCCAGCAGCATAATAGCCGGGGGAGGGACAGATACGCAGTATTTT

j_gene: TRBJ2-2
abundance: .
len: 15
v_gene: TRBV11-3
d_gene: TRBD1
CDR3aa: CASDPGQKNTGELFF
CDR3nt: TGTGCCAGTGATCCGGGACAGAAGAACACCGGGGAGCTGTTTTTT

j_gene: TRBJ1-5
abundance: once
len: 15
v_gene: TRBV15
d_gene: .
CDR3aa: CATSSTGIWNQPQHF
CDR3nt: TGTGCCACCAGCAGTACAGGGATTTGGAATCAGCCCCAGCATTTT

j_gene: TRBJ2-1
abundance: many
len: 13
v_gene: TRBV7-2
d_gene: .
CDR3aa: CASSPGLLGEQFF
CDR3nt: TGTGCCAGCAGCCCGGGACTTCTAGGTGAGCAGTTCTTC

j_gene: TRBJ1-5
abundance: .
len: 15
v_gene: TRBV15
d_gene: .
CDR3aa: CATRKGEKQNQPQHF
CDR3nt: TGTGCCACCAGAAAGGGAGAGAAACAAAATCAGCCCCAGCATTTT

j_gene: TRBJ2-7
abundance: .
len: 16
v_gene: TRBV7-2
d_gene: .
CDR3aa: CASSLGPGSGIYEQYF
CDR3nt: TGTGCCAGCAGCTTAGGTCCAGGGTCTGGGATCTACGAGCAGTACTTC

j_gene: TRBJ1-3
abundance: .
len: 13
v_gene: TRBV28
d_gene: .
CDR3aa: CASSLPSGNTIYF
CDR3nt: TGTGCCAGCAGTCTCCCTTCTGGAAACACCATATATTTT

j_gene: TRBJ1-1
abundance: .
len: 12
v_gene: TRBV7-8
d_gene: .
CDR3aa: CASSLARDQAFF
CDR3nt: TGTGCCAGCAGCTTAGCGAGGGATCAAGCTTTCTTT

j_gene: TRBJ2-5
abundance: few
len: 15
v_gene: TRBV6-2/TRBV6-3
d_gene: .
CDR3aa: CASSSPWTAGETQYF
CDR3nt: TGTGCCAGCAGTTCGCCCTGGACGGCTGGGGAGACCCAGTACTTC

j_gene: TRBJ2-1
abundance: .
len: 15
v_gene: TRBV24-1
d_gene: TRBD1
CDR3aa: CATSDWTGENNEQFF
CDR3nt: TGTGCCACCAGTGATTGGACAGGGGAAAACAATGAGCAGTTCTTC

j_gene: TRBJ2-7
abundance: few
len: 16
v_gene: TRBV4-3
d_gene: .
CDR3aa: CASSQVNSAGTYEQYF
CDR3nt: TGCGCCAGCAGCCAAGTGAACTCCGCGGGAACCTACGAGCAGTACTTC

j_gene: TRBJ2-7
abundance: .
len: 12
v_gene: TRBV12-3/TRBV12-4
d_gene: .
CDR3aa: CASSHRLGEQYF
CDR3nt: TGTGCCAGCAGCCACCGACTAGGCGAGCAGTACTTC

j_gene: TRBJ2-1
abundance: .
len: 13
v_gene: TRBV12-3/TRBV12-4
d_gene: .
CDR3aa: CASSSLDANEQFF
CDR3nt: TGTGCCAGCAGCTCCCTGGATGCCAATGAGCAGTTCTTC

j_gene: TRBJ2-3
abundance: many
len: 14
v_gene: TRBV6-1
d_gene: .
CDR3aa: CASSPMESTDTQYF
CDR3nt: TGTGCCAGCAGCCCAATGGAATCCACAGATACGCAGTATTTT

j_gene: TRBJ2-7
abundance: once
len: 15
v_gene: TRBV7-4
d_gene: .
CDR3aa: CASSLIDRPTYEQYF
CDR3nt: TGTGCCAGCAGCCTCATCGACAGGCCTACCTACGAGCAGTACTTC

j_gene: TRBJ2-3
abundance: .
len: 15
v_gene: TRBV5-6
d_gene: TRBD1
CDR3aa: CASRPGQGATDTQYF
CDR3nt: TGTGCCAGCAGACCGGGACAGGGGGCAACAGATACGCAGTATTTT